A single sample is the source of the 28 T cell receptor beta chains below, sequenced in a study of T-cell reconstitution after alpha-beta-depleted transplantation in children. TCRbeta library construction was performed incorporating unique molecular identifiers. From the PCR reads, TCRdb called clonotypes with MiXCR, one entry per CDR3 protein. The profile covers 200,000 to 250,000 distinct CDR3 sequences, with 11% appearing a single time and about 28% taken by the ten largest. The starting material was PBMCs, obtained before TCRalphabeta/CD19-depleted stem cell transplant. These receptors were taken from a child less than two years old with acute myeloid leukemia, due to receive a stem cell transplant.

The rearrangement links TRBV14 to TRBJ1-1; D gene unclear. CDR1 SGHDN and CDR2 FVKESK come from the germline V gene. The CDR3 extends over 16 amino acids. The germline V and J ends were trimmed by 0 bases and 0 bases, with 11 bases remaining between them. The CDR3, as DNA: TGTGCCAGCAGCCAAGAACCCCCTGTTATGAACACTGAAGCTTTCTTT. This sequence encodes CASSQEPPVMNTEAFF.

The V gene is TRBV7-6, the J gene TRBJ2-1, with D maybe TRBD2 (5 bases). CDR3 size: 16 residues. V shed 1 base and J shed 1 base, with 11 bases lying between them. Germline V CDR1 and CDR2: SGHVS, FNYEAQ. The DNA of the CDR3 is TGTGCCAGCAGCTTAGTTAGGTCGGGATCCTACAATGAGCAGTTCTTC. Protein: CASSLVRSGSYNEQFF.

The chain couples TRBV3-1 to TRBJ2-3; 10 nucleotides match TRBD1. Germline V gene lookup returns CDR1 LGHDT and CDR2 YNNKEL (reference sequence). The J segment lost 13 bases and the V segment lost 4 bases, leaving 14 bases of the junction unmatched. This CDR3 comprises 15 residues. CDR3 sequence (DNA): TGTGCCAGCAGCCCTCGGGACAGGGGCCGGACTAGGAAGTATTTT. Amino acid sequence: CASSPRDRGRTRKYF.

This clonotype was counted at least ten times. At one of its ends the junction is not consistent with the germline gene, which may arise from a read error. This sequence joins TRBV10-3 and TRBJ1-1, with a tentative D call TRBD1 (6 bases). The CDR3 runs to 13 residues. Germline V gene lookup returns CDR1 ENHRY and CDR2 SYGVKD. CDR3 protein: CAISESEDSLQSF. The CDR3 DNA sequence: TGTGCCATCAGTGAGTCGGAGGACAGCCTCCAGTCCTTT.

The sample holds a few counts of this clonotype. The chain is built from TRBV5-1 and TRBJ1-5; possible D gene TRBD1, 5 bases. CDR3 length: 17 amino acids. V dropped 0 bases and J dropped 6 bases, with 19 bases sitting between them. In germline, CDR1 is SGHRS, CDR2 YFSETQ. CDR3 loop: CASSLEGPPTGTQPQHF. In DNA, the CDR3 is TGCGCCAGCAGCTTGGAGGGGCCACCCACCGGCACTCAGCCCCAGCATTTT.

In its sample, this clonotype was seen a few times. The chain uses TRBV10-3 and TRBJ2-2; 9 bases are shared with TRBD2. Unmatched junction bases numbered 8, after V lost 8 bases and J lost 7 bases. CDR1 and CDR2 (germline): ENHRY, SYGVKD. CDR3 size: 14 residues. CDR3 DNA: TGTGCCATCCGAGCGGCGGGGGGGAACGGGGAGCTGTTTTTT. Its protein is CAIRAAGGNGELFF.

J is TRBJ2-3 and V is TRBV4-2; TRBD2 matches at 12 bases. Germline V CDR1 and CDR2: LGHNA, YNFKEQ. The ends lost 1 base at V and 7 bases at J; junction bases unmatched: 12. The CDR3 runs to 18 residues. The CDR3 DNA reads TGTGCCAGCAGCCAAGGAGCTAGCGGGGGGGCCGTGCTGAATACGCAGTATTTT. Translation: CASSQGASGGAVLNTQYF.

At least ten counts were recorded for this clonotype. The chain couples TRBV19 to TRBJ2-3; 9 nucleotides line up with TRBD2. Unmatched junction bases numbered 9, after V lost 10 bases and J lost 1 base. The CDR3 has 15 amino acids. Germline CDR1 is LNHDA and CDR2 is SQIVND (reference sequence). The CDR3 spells CATNLRTSGTDTQYF. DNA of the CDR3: TGTGCCACTAACCTTAGGACTAGCGGCACAGATACGCAGTATTTT.

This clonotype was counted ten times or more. The CDR3 DNA reads as TGTGCCAGCGAGCACTCTGGGGCCAACGTCCTGACTTTC. Amino acid sequence: CASEHSGANVLTF. The V gene is TRBV28, the J gene TRBJ2-6; D unclear. Looked up from germline, CDR1 is MDHEN and CDR2 is SYDVKM. V was pared by 8 bases and J by 0 bases, with 5 bases between. The CDR3 consists of 13 residues.

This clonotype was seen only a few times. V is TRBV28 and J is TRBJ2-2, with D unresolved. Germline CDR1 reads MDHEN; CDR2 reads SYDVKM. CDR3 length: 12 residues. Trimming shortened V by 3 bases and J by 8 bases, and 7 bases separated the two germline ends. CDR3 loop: CASSFSPGELFF. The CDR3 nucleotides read TGTGCCAGCAGTTTTTCCCCGGGGGAGCTGTTTTTT. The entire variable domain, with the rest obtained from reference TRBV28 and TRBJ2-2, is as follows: DVKVTQSSRYLVKRTGEKVFLECVQDMDHENMFWYRQDPGLGLRLIYFSYDVKMKEKGDIPEGYSVSREKKERFSLILESASTNQTSMYLCASSFSPGELFFGEGSRLTVL.

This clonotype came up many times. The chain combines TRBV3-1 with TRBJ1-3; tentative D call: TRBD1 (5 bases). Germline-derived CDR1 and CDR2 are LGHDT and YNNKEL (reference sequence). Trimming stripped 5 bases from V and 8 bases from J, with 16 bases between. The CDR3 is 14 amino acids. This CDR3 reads CASSSPGRTDTIYF. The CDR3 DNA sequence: TGTGCCAGCAGCTCCCCGGGACGGACGGACACCATATATTTT. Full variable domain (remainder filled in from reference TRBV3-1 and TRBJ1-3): DTAVSQTPKYLVTQMGNDKSIKCEQNLGHDTMYWYKQDSKKFLKIMFSYNNKELIINETVPNRFSPKSPDKAHLNLHINSLELGDSAVYFCASSSPGRTDTIYFGEGSWLTVV.

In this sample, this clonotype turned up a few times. The CDR3 region is CAGGGSGGTEAFF. The CDR3 DNA reads as TGTGCCGGAGGGGGCTCAGGGGGAACTGAAGCTTTCTTT. This sequence joins TRBV12-3 or TRBV12-4 and TRBJ1-1, with 7 bases fitting TRBD1. The junction had 11 bases not matched to a gene; V was cut back by 11 bases and J by 5 bases. This CDR3 has 13 residues.

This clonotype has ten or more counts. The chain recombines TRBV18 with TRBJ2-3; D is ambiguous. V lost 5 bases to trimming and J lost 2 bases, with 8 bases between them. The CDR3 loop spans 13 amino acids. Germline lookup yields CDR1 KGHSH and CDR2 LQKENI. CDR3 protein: CASSSRVTDTQYF. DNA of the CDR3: TGTGCCAGCTCATCGAGAGTCACAGATACGCAGTATTTT. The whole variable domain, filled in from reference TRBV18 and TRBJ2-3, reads NAGVMQNPRHLVRRRGQEARLRCSPMKGHSHVYWYRQLPEEGLKFMVYLQKENIIDESGMPKERFSAEFPKEGPSILRIQQVVRGDSAAYFCASSSRVTDTQYFGPGTRLTVL.

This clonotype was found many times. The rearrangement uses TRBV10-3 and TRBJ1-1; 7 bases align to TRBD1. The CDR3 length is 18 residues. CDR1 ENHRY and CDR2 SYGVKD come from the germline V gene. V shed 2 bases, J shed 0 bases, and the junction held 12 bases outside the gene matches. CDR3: CAISEARGLSGMNTEAFF. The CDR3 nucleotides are TGTGCCATCAGTGAGGCGAGGGGGCTGAGCGGGATGAACACTGAAGCTTTCTTT.

The CDR3: CSAWTVSGVSTQHF. CDR3 bases: TGCAGTGCTTGGACGGTTAGTGGGGTGTCGACCCAGCATTTT. The gene calls are TRBV20-1 and TRBJ1-5; D remains ambiguous. Trimming pared 5 bases from V and 11 bases from J, leaving 22 bases between. Germline CDR1 and CDR2: DFQATT and SNEGSKA (reference sequence). This CDR3 is 14 amino acids long.

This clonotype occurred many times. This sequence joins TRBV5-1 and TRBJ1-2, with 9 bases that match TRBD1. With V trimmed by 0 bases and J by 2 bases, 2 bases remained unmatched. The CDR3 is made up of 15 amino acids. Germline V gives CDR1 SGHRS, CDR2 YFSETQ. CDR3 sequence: CASSLDGTGNYGYTF. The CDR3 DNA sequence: TGCGCCAGCAGCTTGGACGGGACAGGGAACTATGGCTACACCTTC.

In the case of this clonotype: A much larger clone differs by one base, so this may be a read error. The CDR3 region is CASNSGQGRGCTF. As DNA, the CDR3 is TGTGCCAGCAACTCGGGACAGGGGAGAGGCTGCACCTTC. V gene TRBV2 combines with J gene TRBJ1-2; TRBD1 aligns across 10 bases. Germline V gene lookup returns CDR1 SNHLY and CDR2 FYNNEI. The CDR3 totals 13 residues.

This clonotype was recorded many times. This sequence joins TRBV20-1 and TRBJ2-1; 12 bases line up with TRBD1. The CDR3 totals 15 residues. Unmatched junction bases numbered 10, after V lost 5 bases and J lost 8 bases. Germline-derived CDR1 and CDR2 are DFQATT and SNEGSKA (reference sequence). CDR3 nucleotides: TGCAGTGCTTCCTACCGGGACAGGGGGCTGGATGAGCAGTTCTTC. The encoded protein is CSASYRDRGLDEQFF.

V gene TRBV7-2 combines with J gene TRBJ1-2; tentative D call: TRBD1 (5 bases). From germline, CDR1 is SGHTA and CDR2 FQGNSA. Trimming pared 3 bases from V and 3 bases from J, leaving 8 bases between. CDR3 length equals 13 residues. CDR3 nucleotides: TGTGCCAGCAGCTTGACAGAGGACTATGGCTACACCTTC. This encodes CASSLTEDYGYTF.

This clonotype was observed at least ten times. The CDR3 sequence: CSASSGFGEQYF. The CDR3 DNA reads as TGCAGTGCTAGTTCTGGGTTTGGGGAGCAGTACTTC. J is TRBJ2-7 and V is TRBV20-1; D remains ambiguous. The germline V and J ends were trimmed by 3 bases and 7 bases, with 13 bases remaining between them. CDR1 is DFQATT and CDR2 is SNEGSKA in the germline V gene (reference sequence). This CDR3 is 12 amino acids long.

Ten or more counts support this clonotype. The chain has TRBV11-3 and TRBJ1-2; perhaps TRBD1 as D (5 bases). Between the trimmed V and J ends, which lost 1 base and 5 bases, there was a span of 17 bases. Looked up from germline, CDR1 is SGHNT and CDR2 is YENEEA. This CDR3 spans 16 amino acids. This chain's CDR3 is CASSLGRVEGSYGYTF. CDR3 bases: TGTGCCAGCAGCTTAGGTCGTGTGGAGGGGTCTTATGGCTACACCTTC.

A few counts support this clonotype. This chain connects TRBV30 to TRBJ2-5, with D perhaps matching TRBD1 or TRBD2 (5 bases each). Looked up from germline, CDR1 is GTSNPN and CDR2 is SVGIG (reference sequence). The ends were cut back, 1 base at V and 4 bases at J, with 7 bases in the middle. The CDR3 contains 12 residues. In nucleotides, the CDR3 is TGTGCCTGGAGTGCAGGGAGAGAGACCCAGTACTTC. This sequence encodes CAWSAGRETQYF.

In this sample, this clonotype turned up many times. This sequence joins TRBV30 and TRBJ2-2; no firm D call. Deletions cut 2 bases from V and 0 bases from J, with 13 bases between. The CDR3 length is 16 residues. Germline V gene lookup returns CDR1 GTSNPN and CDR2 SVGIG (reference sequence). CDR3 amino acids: CAWSWQGFTNTGELFF. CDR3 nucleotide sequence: TGTGCCTGGAGTTGGCAAGGCTTTACGAACACCGGGGAGCTGTTTTTT.

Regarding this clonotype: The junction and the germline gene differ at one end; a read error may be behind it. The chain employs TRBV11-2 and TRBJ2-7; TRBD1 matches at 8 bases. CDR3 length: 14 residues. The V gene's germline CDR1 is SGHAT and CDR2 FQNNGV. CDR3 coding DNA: TGTGCCAGCAGCGAGACAGGGGACCGATACGAGCATTCCTTC. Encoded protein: CASSETGDRYEHSF.

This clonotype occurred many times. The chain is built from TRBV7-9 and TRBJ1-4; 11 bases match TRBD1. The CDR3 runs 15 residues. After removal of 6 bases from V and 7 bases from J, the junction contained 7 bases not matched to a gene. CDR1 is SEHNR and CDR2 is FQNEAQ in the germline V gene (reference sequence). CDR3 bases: TGTGCCAGCAGTTACATCGGGACAGGGGGTGAAAAACTGTTTTTT. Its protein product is CASSYIGTGGEKLFF.

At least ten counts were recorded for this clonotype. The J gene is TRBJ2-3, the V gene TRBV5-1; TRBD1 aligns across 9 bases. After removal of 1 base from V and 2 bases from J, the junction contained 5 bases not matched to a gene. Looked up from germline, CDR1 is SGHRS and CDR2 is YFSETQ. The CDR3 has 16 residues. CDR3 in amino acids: CASSLNRGPPTDTQYF. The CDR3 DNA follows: TGCGCCAGCAGCTTGAACAGGGGGCCCCCCACAGATACGCAGTATTTT.

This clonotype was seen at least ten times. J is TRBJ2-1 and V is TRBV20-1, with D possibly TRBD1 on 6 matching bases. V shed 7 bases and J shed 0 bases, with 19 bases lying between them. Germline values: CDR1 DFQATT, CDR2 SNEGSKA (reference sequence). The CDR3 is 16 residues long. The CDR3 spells CSVKRRGSSSYNEQFF. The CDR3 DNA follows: TGCAGTGTCAAAAGAAGGGGGTCGAGCTCCTACAATGAGCAGTTCTTC.

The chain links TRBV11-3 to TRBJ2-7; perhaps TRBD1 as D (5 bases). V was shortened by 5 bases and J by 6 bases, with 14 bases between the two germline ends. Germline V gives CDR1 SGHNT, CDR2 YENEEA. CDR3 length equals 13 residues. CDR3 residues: CASSPRQNSEQYF. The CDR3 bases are TGTGCCAGCAGCCCAAGACAGAATTCCGAGCAGTACTTC.